This TCR beta chain was sequenced for a study of identical twins. Study-level points and caveats: Twins' excess sharing was less marked for out-of-frame beta sequences.

A note on this clonotype: What it binds is unknown.

The germline V gene encodes CDR1 MNHNS and CDR2 SASEGT. The CDR3 extends over 15 amino acids. The germline V and J ends were trimmed by 5 bases and 1 base, with 9 bases remaining between them. Each CDR3 protein is one row after TCRdb ran MiXCR on the 5' RACE reads. The sample lists 550,000 to 700,000 distinct CDR3 sequences; more than 9% were seen once. These data also formed part of another study, on yellow fever vaccine responses in identical twins.

The chain recombines TRBV6-1 with TRBJ2-6; D unresolved. The sequence was obtained from a woman under 30 in good health. The sequencing sample was made of PBMCs. The CDR3 loop reads CASSSSQSGANVLTF. In nucleotides, the CDR3 is TGTGCCAGCAGTAGTAGCCAATCTGGGGCCAACGTCCTGACTTTC.